The entry below gives a single T cell receptor (beta chain) sequence along with its context. The table came from immunoSEQ multiplex PCR; TCRdb's copy has only in-frame clones and leaves some out. Of more than 200,000 clones listed, approximately 80% were seen once; the top ten hold roughly 4.5%. Living in about two dozen US areas, the participants were between 18 and 89 years of age. Participant-given clinical history determined each cohort assignment. These data come from a study of blood T cell repertoires in COVID-19. The CDR3 totals 16 residues. V shed 5 bases, J shed 3 bases, and the junction held 10 bases outside the gene matches. CDR1 and CDR2 from the germline V gene are SGHVT and SQSDAQ.

The chain couples TRBV7-4 to TRBJ1-5, with 7 bases lining up with TRBD1. Specimen: PBMCs or T cells enriched from blood (not recorded which). The sequence was collected from a man in his thirties or forties with acute COVID-19. DNA for the CDR3: TGTGCCAGCAGCCAAACGGACAGGACGATCAATCAGCCCCAGCATTTT. It codes for CASSQTDRTINQPQHF.